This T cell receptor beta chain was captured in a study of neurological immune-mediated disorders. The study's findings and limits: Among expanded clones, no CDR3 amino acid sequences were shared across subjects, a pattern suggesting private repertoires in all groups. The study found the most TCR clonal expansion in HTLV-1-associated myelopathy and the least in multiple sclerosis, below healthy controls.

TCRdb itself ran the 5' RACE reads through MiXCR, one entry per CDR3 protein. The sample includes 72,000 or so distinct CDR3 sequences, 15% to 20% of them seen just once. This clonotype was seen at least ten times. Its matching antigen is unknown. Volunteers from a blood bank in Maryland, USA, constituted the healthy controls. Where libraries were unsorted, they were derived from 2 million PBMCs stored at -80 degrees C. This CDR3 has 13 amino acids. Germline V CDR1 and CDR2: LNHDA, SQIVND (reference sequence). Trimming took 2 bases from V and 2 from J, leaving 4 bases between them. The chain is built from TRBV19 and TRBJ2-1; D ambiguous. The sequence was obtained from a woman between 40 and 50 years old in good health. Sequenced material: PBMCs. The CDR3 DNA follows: TGTGCCAGTAGTATATACCCCTACAATGAGCAGTTCTTC. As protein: CASSIYPYNEQFF. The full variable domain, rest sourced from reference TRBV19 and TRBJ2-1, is DGGITQSPKYLFRKEGQNVTLSCEQNLNHDAMYWYRQDPGQGLRLIYYSQIVNDFQKGDIAEGYSVSREKKESFPLTVTSAQKNPTAFYLCASSIYPYNEQFFGPGTRLTVL.